The 22 T cell receptor beta chains in this list originate from one sample, sequenced in a study of T cell responses to AZD1222 COVID-19 vaccine. Data came from immunoSEQ multiplex PCR; TCRdb stores just in-frame clones and leaves some out. The sample lists some 120,000 clones; about 90% were seen once. The sample consisted of peripheral blood, taken on day 0 of AZD1222 vaccination. The receptors were gathered from an adult in good health.

In its sample, this clone was seen once. The V gene is TRBV24-1, the J gene TRBJ2-1; 7 nucleotides line up with TRBD2. The CDR3 spans 15 residues. Germline lookup yields CDR1 KGHDR and CDR2 SFDVKD. V gave up 5 bases and J gave up 8 bases; unmatched junction bases: 11. The CDR3 DNA reads TGTGCCACCAGTGGGGCTAGCGGACCTGTGGATGAGCAGTTCTTC. Its translation: CATSGASGPVDEQFF.

This chain joins TRBV24-1 and TRBJ1-5; 9 nucleotides line up with TRBD1. The germline V gene encodes CDR1 KGHDR and CDR2 SFDVKD. Trimming took 9 bases from V and 7 from J; bases not matched to a gene: 6. The CDR3 extends over 13 amino acids. CDR3 protein: CATDPGTGQPQHF. In DNA, the CDR3 is TGTGCCACCGATCCCGGGACAGGGCAGCCCCAGCATTTT.

The CDR3 protein is CASSRAQSNQPQHF. CDR3 sequence (DNA): TGTGCCAGCAGCCGGGCTCAGAGCAATCAGCCCCAGCATTTT. The chain couples TRBV28 to TRBJ1-5; D is unresolved. The CDR3 length is 14 residues. V was shortened by 6 bases and J by 1 base, with 10 bases between the two germline ends. Germline values: CDR1 MDHEN, CDR2 SYDVKM.

V is TRBV3-1 (or the pseudogene TRBV3-2) and J is TRBJ2-1; 11 bases are shared with TRBD2. Trimming removed 3 bases from V and 5 bases from J; junction bases left unmatched: 3. This CDR3 has 15 amino acids. Per germline, CDR1 LGHDT and CDR2 YNNKEL (reference sequence). CDR3 amino acids: CASSQGLAANNEQFF. The CDR3 coding sequence is TGTGCCAGCAGCCAGGGACTAGCGGCGAACAATGAGCAGTTCTTC.

The chain employs TRBV10-3 and TRBJ1-4; TRBD1 agrees at 7 bases. This CDR3 has 16 residues. Germline values: CDR1 ENHRY, CDR2 SYGVKD. Trimming took 4 bases from V and 3 from J; bases not matched to a gene: 8. The DNA for the CDR3 is TGTGCCATCAGTGGTGGCAGGGGGACGGCTAATGAAAAACTGTTTTTT. Protein product: CAISGGRGTANEKLFF.

V and J are TRBV6-5 and TRBJ2-6; D not certain. This CDR3 comprises 14 residues. Germline lookup yields CDR1 MNHEY and CDR2 SVGAGI. Trimming removed 6 bases at V and 0 bases at J, with 6 bases between. CDR3 protein: CASSQYSGANVLTF. The CDR3 DNA sequence: TGTGCCAGCAGCCAGTACTCTGGGGCCAACGTCCTGACTTTC.

A few counts support this clone. The J gene is TRBJ1-3, the V gene TRBV29-1; D ambiguous. Germline V gene data show CDR1 as SQVTM and CDR2 as ANQGSEA. V was trimmed by 7 bases and J by 0 bases, leaving 10 bases between them. CDR3 length: 13 residues. The CDR3 DNA reads as TGCAGCGCAGGACGGTCCTCTGGAAACACCATATATTTT. It codes for CSAGRSSGNTIYF.

CDR3 sequence (DNA): TGTGCCAGCAGCCAAGACAGGACTGCAACTAATGAAAAACTGTTTTTT. This sequence encodes CASSQDRTATNEKLFF. This rearrangement joins TRBV28 to TRBJ1-4, with D possibly matching TRBD1 (6 bases). Trimming stripped 6 bases from V and 0 bases from J, with 14 bases between. Germline V gene lookup returns CDR1 MDHEN and CDR2 SYDVKM. The CDR3 runs 16 residues.

The J gene is TRBJ1-4, the V gene TRBV5-6; the D is unclear. V was trimmed by 2 bases and J by 3 bases, leaving 20 bases between them. In germline, CDR1 is SGHDT, CDR2 YYEEEE. The CDR3 extends over 18 amino acids. Written as DNA, the CDR3 is TGTGCCAGCAGCTTCGACCGAGAAAGCTTAGGTGCTAATGAAAAACTGTTTTTT. This sequence encodes CASSFDRESLGANEKLFF. The full variable domain, completed using reference TRBV5-6 and TRBJ1-4, is DAGVTQSPTHLIKTRGQQVTLRCSPKSGHDTVSWYQQALGQGPQFIFQYYEEEERQRGNFPDRFSGHQFPNYSSELNVNALLLGDSALYLCASSFDRESLGANEKLFFGSGTQLSVL.

The sample holds one count of this clone. J is TRBJ1-3 and V is TRBV4-3; D ambiguous. The CDR3 runs to 13 residues. In germline, CDR1 is LGHNA, CDR2 YSLEER. Trimming took 5 bases from V and 2 from J, leaving 7 bases between them. In nucleotides, the CDR3 is TGCGCCAGCAGCTCCGTGGCTGGAAACACCATATATTTT. Protein product: CASSSVAGNTIYF.

V is TRBV27 and J is TRBJ1-1, with 8 bases fitting TRBD1. Germline V gene lookup returns CDR1 MNHEY and CDR2 SMNVEV (reference sequence). The trim removed 5 bases at V and 5 bases at J, leaving 10 bases unmatched. The CDR3 is 15 residues long. The DNA of the CDR3 is TGTGCCAGCAGTCTTAGGCCCAGGGGGCAGACTGAAGCTTTCTTT. Amino acids: CASSLRPRGQTEAFF.

J is TRBJ2-7 and V is TRBV14; possibly TRBD2 for D (6 bases). Germline CDR1 and CDR2: SGHDN and FVKESK. The V and J ends lost 4 bases and 6 bases respectively, with 22 bases between them. The CDR3 has 16 residues. For the CDR3, the DNA is TGTGCCAGCAGCCCATCCAGGGTTGGAGGGGCTCTCGAGCAGTACTTC. Amino acids: CASSPSRVGGALEQYF.

The V call is TRBV30, the J call TRBJ2-7; no clear D gene. V lost 0 bases and J lost 8, with 17 bases in between. Germline lookup yields CDR1 GTSNPN and CDR2 SVGIG (reference sequence). This CDR3 region has 14 residues. The CDR3 region is CAWSVQKDGGKQYF. The CDR3 DNA is TGTGCCTGGAGTGTACAAAAGGATGGTGGGAAGCAGTACTTC.

In this sample, this clone turned up once. The rearrangement joins TRBV10-2 to TRBJ1-1; tentatively, D is TRBD1 (5 bases). The CDR3 spans 13 residues. V dropped 4 bases and J dropped 5 bases, with 11 bases sitting between them. Per the germline V gene, CDR1 is WSHSY and CDR2 is SAAADI. The CDR3 spells CASSGQGGTEAFF. CDR3 bases: TGCGCCAGCAGTGGTCAGGGAGGTACTGAAGCTTTCTTT.

This clone was observed a single time. CDR3 DNA sequence: TGTGCCAGCAGCCAAGCCCTAGCTCTAAACATTCAGTACTTC. This gives the protein CASSQALALNIQYF. The rearrangement joins TRBV3-1 (or the pseudogene TRBV3-2) to TRBJ2-4; possibly TRBD2 for D (5 bases). The CDR3 has 14 residues. The germline V and J ends were trimmed by 1 base and 6 bases, with 10 bases remaining between them. The germline gives CDR1 LGHDT, CDR2 YNNKEL (reference sequence).

The J gene is TRBJ1-5, the V gene TRBV7-2; D not resolved. The CDR3 is made up of 13 amino acids. Germline CDR1 SGHTA, CDR2 FQGNSA. V was clipped by 2 bases and J by 5 bases, with 7 bases between them. The CDR3: CASSLRRDQPQHF. The CDR3 nucleotides read TGTGCCAGCAGCTTACGCAGAGATCAGCCCCAGCATTTT.

The chain links TRBV4-2 to TRBJ2-7; D call uncertain. The CDR3 totals 15 residues. Germline CDR1 and CDR2: LGHNA and YNFKEQ. The V end lost 2 bases, the J end lost 0 bases, and 11 bases lay between the germline ends. The CDR3 loop reads CASSQPSANSYEQYF. CDR3 DNA sequence: TGTGCCAGCAGCCAACCCTCAGCCAACTCCTACGAGCAGTACTTC.

The chain carries TRBV28 and TRBJ2-2, with D perhaps TRBD1 or TRBD2 (6 bases each). Looked up from germline, CDR1 is MDHEN and CDR2 is SYDVKM. The CDR3 is made up of 14 amino acids. V was cut by 7 bases and J by 3 bases, with 12 bases left in between. The CDR3 coding sequence is TGTGCCAGCACGGGGGCACTAGACACCGGGGAGCTGTTTTTT. It translates to CASTGALDTGELFF.

V usage is TRBV21-1 and J usage is TRBJ1-5. TRBV21-1 is designated a pseudogene. The CDR3 loop spans 15 amino acids. CDR3 loop: CASSRARARSQPQHF. CDR3 coding DNA: TGTGCCAGCAGCAGGGCCCGGGCCCGGAGTCAGCCCCAGCATTTT.

The chain links TRBV2 to TRBJ2-1; 12 bases agree with TRBD2. The CDR3 sequence is 15 residues long. V shed 7 bases and J 6 bases; nucleotides not matched to a gene: 7. The germline V gene encodes CDR1 SNHLY and CDR2 FYNNEI. The CDR3 spells CASTETSGGRNEQFF. CDR3 sequence (DNA): TGTGCCAGCACTGAGACTAGCGGGGGTCGCAATGAGCAGTTCTTC.

The chain is built from TRBV7-9 and TRBJ1-6; D remains unclear. Trimming left V 3 bases short and J 0 bases short, with 6 bases between. The CDR3 covers 15 residues. CDR1 is SEHNR and CDR2 is FQNEAQ in the germline V gene (reference sequence). CDR3 loop: CASSFMDSYNSPLHF. CDR3 nucleotide sequence: TGTGCCAGCAGCTTTATGGACTCCTATAATTCACCCCTCCACTTT. Combining the CDR3 with reference TRBV7-9 and TRBJ1-6 gives the whole variable domain DTGVSQNPRHKITKRGQNVTFRCDPISEHNRLYWYRQTLGQGPEFLTYFQNEAQLEKSRLLSDRFSAERPKGSFSTLEIQRTEQGDSAMYLCASSFMDSYNSPLHFGNGTRLTVT.

This chain joins TRBV28 and TRBJ1-6; TRBD1 aligns across 8 bases. Germline CDR1 is MDHEN and CDR2 is SYDVKM. There are 14 residues in the CDR3. V shed 5 bases, J shed 8 bases, and the junction held 5 bases outside the gene matches. The CDR3 protein is CASSRTGLHSPLHF. CDR3 bases: TGTGCCAGCAGTCGGACAGGGCTTCATTCACCCCTCCACTTT.